The 29 T cell receptor beta chains presented below share a single source sample, sequenced in a study of blood T cell repertoires in COVID-19. The assay was immunoSEQ multiplex PCR, and TCRdb's table has in-frame clones only and misses some. The data hold roughly 120,000 clones, with 90% observed a single time. Material for sequencing was peripheral blood. The receptors shown here come from a man over 45 with active COVID-19.

V and J are TRBV27 and TRBJ2-7; D gene unclear. CDR3 length: 14 residues. CDR1 is MNHEY and CDR2 is SMNVEV in the germline V gene (reference sequence). V lost 4 bases and J 0 bases, leaving 10 bases between the germline ends. For the CDR3, the DNA is TGTGCCAGCAGTTGGCAGAAAAGCTCCTACGAGCAGTACTTC. This sequence encodes CASSWQKSSYEQYF.

The chain employs TRBV5-1 and TRBJ1-1, with a tentative D call TRBD1 (5 bases). Germline V gene data show CDR1 as SGHRS and CDR2 as YFSETQ. Trimming stripped 1 base from V and 4 bases from J, with 8 bases between. CDR3 length: 13 residues. The CDR3 is CASSLTGATEAFF. In nucleotides, the CDR3 is TGCGCCAGCAGCTTGACTGGGGCCACTGAAGCTTTCTTT.

The V call is TRBV19, the J call TRBJ2-7; 13 bases align to TRBD2. CDR3 size: 17 residues. The ends lost 5 bases at V and 3 bases at J; junction bases unmatched: 10. CDR1 is LNHDA and CDR2 is SQIVND in the germline V gene (reference sequence). This CDR3 reads CASSRTSGGPTHYEQYF. The CDR3 coding sequence is TGTGCCAGTAGTCGGACTAGCGGGGGCCCAACCCACTACGAGCAGTACTTC.

The chain recombines TRBV6-1 with TRBJ1-2, with unresolved D. The CDR3 has 14 amino acids. The V end was cut by 0 bases, the J end by 6 bases, with 11 bases between. Germline CDR1 MNHNS, CDR2 SASEGT. In DNA, the CDR3 is TGTGCCAGCAGTGAAGCGATGAGGGAAAATGGCTACACCTTC. The encoded protein is CASSEAMRENGYTF.

The chain is built from TRBV6-6 and TRBJ1-1; tentatively, D is TRBD1 (6 bases). There are 15 residues in the CDR3. Germline CDR1 reads MNHNY; CDR2 reads SVGAGI (reference sequence). V lost 2 bases and J 4 bases, leaving 14 bases between the germline ends. The CDR3 nucleotides are TGTGCCAGCAGTTACGTCGTACAGGGAAGCACTGAAGCTTTCTTT. This sequence encodes CASSYVVQGSTEAFF.

The chain carries TRBV2 and TRBJ2-1; no definite D call. Germline-derived CDR1 and CDR2 are SNHLY and FYNNEI. The V end was cut by 4 bases, the J end by 5 bases, with 9 bases between. This CDR3 has 13 amino acids. DNA of the CDR3: TGTGCCAGCAGTGGGGCAGCTCACAATGAGCAGTTCTTC. Protein sequence: CASSGAAHNEQFF.

The chain is built from TRBV4-1 and TRBJ2-1; tentative D call: TRBD2 (6 bases). With 0 bases removed from V and 3 bases from J, the gap between germline ends came to 18 bases. The CDR3 loop spans 18 amino acids. Looked up from germline, CDR1 is MGHRA and CDR2 is YSYEKL. The CDR3 is CASSQEGGGSYIYNEQFF. CDR3 bases: TGCGCCAGCAGCCAAGAGGGGGGAGGTAGTTATATCTACAATGAGCAGTTCTTC.

The chain carries TRBV4-1 and TRBJ2-1; tentatively, D is TRBD2 (6 bases). V was clipped by 1 base and J by 9 bases, with 13 bases between them. Germline values: CDR1 MGHRA, CDR2 YSYEKL. The CDR3 is made up of 14 amino acids. The chain's CDR3 is CASSQGFMGGEQFF. Here the CDR3 DNA reads TGCGCCAGCAGCCAAGGCTTTATGGGGGGTGAGCAGTTCTTC.

CDR3 sequence: CASSEALGGTDTQYF. The CDR3 nucleotides read TGTGCCAGCAGTGAGGCTCTTGGGGGGACAGATACGCAGTATTTT. The V and J genes are TRBV6-1 and TRBJ2-3; D is possibly TRBD2 (6 bases). Germline V gene lookup returns CDR1 MNHNS and CDR2 SASEGT. CDR3 length: 15 amino acids. Trimming left V 3 bases short and J 3 bases short, with 13 bases between.

Regarding this clone: The identical CDR3 is also encoded by other nucleotide sequences in the sample. The chain uses TRBV9 and TRBJ2-3; 7 nucleotides agree with TRBD2. V shed 3 bases and J 3 bases; nucleotides not matched to a gene: 4. Germline CDR1 and CDR2: SGDLS and YYNGEE. The length of the CDR3 is 14 residues. The CDR3 coding sequence is TGTGCCAGCAGCGCGGGGGGTTGGACAGATACGCAGTATTTT. Its translation: CASSAGGWTDTQYF.

This chain links TRBV5-4 with TRBJ1-1, with a tentative D call TRBD1 (5 bases). CDR1 is SGHNT, CDR2 YYREEE, per germline (reference sequence). V was pared by 3 bases and J by 4 bases, with 7 bases between. The CDR3 extends over 12 amino acids. The CDR3 loop reads CASSSDSTEAFF. The CDR3 DNA is TGTGCCAGCAGCTCAGACAGCACTGAAGCTTTCTTT.

V is TRBV7-9 and J is TRBJ1-6; D is unclear. The V gene's germline CDR1 is SEHNR and CDR2 FQNEAQ (reference sequence). The V gene lost 5 bases and the J gene lost 9 bases, with 17 bases spanning the gap. The CDR3 totals 15 residues. The CDR3 DNA reads TGTGCCAGCAGCCCCCGGACTGGCCAAAGTTCACCCCTCCACTTT. The encoded protein is CASSPRTGQSSPLHF.

The chain uses TRBV29-1 and TRBJ1-1; D might be TRBD1 (5 bases). Germline V lookup: CDR1 SQVTM, CDR2 ANQGSEA. The CDR3 runs to 16 residues. The V end was cut by 5 bases, the J end by 0 bases, with 19 bases between. CDR3 sequence reads: CSVPPPLDRLNTEAFF. The CDR3, as DNA: TGCAGCGTTCCCCCCCCCTTAGACAGATTGAACACTGAAGCTTTCTTT.

This chain joins TRBV4-2 and TRBJ2-3; a weak D match, TRBD1 (6 bases). Germline V gene data show CDR1 as LGHNA and CDR2 as YNFKEQ. This CDR3 is built from 14 residues. Trimming pared 0 bases from V and 5 bases from J, leaving 9 bases between. The CDR3 DNA sequence: TGTGCCAGCAGCCAAGATGAGGGGGTAGATACGCAGTATTTT. Amino acids: CASSQDEGVDTQYF.

The chain combines TRBV29-1 with TRBJ2-1; 14 nucleotides align to TRBD2. The germline V gene has CDR1 SQVTM and CDR2 ANQGSEA. The CDR3 totals 16 residues. Trimming removed 6 bases from V and 7 bases from J; junction bases left unmatched: 11. The CDR3 sequence is CSVAGTSGRIRNEQFF. The CDR3 nucleotides are TGCAGCGTAGCTGGGACTAGCGGGAGAATTAGAAATGAGCAGTTCTTC.

The chain couples TRBV2 to TRBJ2-6; 8 bases are shared with TRBD1. Germline CDR1 SNHLY, CDR2 FYNNEI. Unmatched junction bases numbered 2, after V lost 4 bases and J lost 0 bases. There are 16 residues in the CDR3. CDR3 in amino acids: CASSGTGHSGANVLTF. The CDR3, as DNA: TGTGCCAGCAGTGGGACAGGGCACTCTGGGGCCAACGTCCTGACTTTC.

The rearrangement links TRBV5-8 to TRBJ1-2; no clear D gene. Germline V gives CDR1 SGHTS, CDR2 YDEGEE. The CDR3 has 12 residues. Between the trimmed V and J ends, which lost 0 bases and 6 bases, there was a span of 6 bases. The CDR3 is CASSLAVDGYTF. The CDR3 coding sequence is TGTGCCAGCAGCTTGGCGGTCGATGGCTACACCTTC.

The chain has TRBV27 and TRBJ2-7, with a possible D match to TRBD2 (5 bases). The CDR3 extends over 15 amino acids. V lost 1 base and J lost 5, with 15 bases in between. Germline assignment: CDR1 MNHEY and CDR2 SMNVEV (reference sequence). The CDR3 DNA reads TGTGCCAGCAGTTTATATCCAGGACTCCCTAACGAGCAGTACGTC. Its protein is CASSLYPGLPNEQYV.

The chain uses TRBV12-5 and TRBJ2-1; 9 bases fit TRBD1. The ends lost 2 bases at V and 15 bases at J; junction bases unmatched: 8. The CDR3 length is 13 residues. Germline V lookup: CDR1 LGHNT, CDR2 FRNRAP. CDR3: CASGLTTTGGAFF. In nucleotides, the CDR3 is TGTGCTAGTGGTTTGACGACAACAGGGGGCGCGTTCTTC.

The chain combines TRBV5-5 with TRBJ1-6; no clear D. The length of the CDR3 is 14 residues. Germline V gene sequence: CDR1 SGHKS, CDR2 YYEKEE (reference sequence). Between the trimmed V and J ends, which lost 5 bases and 6 bases, there was a span of 12 bases. CDR3 sequence (DNA): TGTGCCAGCAGTTTTTCAACAGCTAATTCACCCCTCCACTTT. It encodes CASSFSTANSPLHF. Variable domain in full (rest from reference TRBV5-5 and TRBJ1-6): DAGVTQSPTHLIKTRGQQVTLRCSPISGHKSVSWYQQVLGQGPQFIFQYYEKEERGRGNFPDRFSARQFPNYSSELNVNALLLGDSALYLCASSFSTANSPLHFGNGTRLTVT.

The rearrangement links TRBV2 to TRBJ1-1, with a weak D call TRBD1 (5 bases). Germline V gene lookup returns CDR1 SNHLY and CDR2 FYNNEI. Trimming cost V 7 bases and J 0 bases, with 9 bases left between them. The CDR3 runs to 13 residues. Here the CDR3 reads CASKQGVNTEAFF. Here the CDR3 DNA reads TGTGCCAGCAAACAAGGGGTGAACACTGAAGCTTTCTTT.

Comment on this clone: Because the CDR3's place on the DNA is in doubt, the DNA is left out and the CDR3 is given as listed by TCRdb. The chain links TRBV2 to TRBJ2-5; TRBD1, the table's D call, was not compared with the DNA. Termini included, the CDR3 measures 13 amino acids. The germline gives CDR1 SNHLY, CDR2 FYNNEI. This CDR3 reads CASILDRVKTQYF.

The genes are TRBV5-1 and TRBJ1-2; D call uncertain. V lost 5 bases and J lost 8, with 28 bases in between. This CDR3 spans 17 amino acids. In germline, CDR1 is SGHRS, CDR2 YFSETQ. The CDR3 sequence is CASRPNNRGPPAGGYTF. The CDR3 DNA sequence: TGCGCCAGCAGGCCAAATAATCGGGGTCCCCCCGCGGGAGGCTACACCTTC.

This chain joins TRBV5-6 and TRBJ2-5; TRBD1 might be the D (5 bases). The V end lost 1 base, the J end lost 2 bases, and 12 bases lay between the germline ends. Per the germline V gene, CDR1 is SGHDT and CDR2 is YYEEEE. This CDR3 is 15 amino acids long. For the CDR3, the DNA is TGTGCCAGCAGCTTGACAGGTCCGTTACAAGAGACCCAGTACTTC. Protein product: CASSLTGPLQETQYF.

The V call is TRBV25-1, the J call TRBJ1-2; D is possibly TRBD1 (5 bases). The germline V and J ends were trimmed by 3 bases and 4 bases, with 21 bases remaining between them. Per the germline V gene, CDR1 is MGHDK and CDR2 is SYGVNS. The CDR3 loop spans 17 amino acids. The chain's CDR3 is CASSDSYRGLMGYGYTF. The CDR3 nucleotides read TGTGCCAGCAGTGATTCGTATCGGGGGTTAATGGGCTATGGCTACACCTTC.

The rearrangement uses TRBV4-2 and TRBJ2-1; D possibly corresponds to TRBD2 (6 bases). The CDR3 is 15 residues long. The V gene lost 4 bases and the J gene lost 0 bases, with 10 bases spanning the gap. CDR1 and CDR2 (germline): LGHNA, YNFKEQ. In nucleotides, the CDR3 is TGTGCCAGCAGCCTAGCGGCGAGCTCCTACAATGAGCAGTTCTTC. This sequence encodes CASSLAASSYNEQFF.

This sequence joins TRBV20-1 and TRBJ1-2; no definite D call. This CDR3 is built from 10 residues. CDR1 and CDR2 from the germline V gene are DFQATT and SNEGSKA (reference sequence). V was cut by 4 bases and J by 5 bases, with 5 bases left in between. The CDR3 here is CSATGYGYTF. In DNA form, the CDR3 reads TGCAGTGCTACGGGTTATGGCTACACCTTC.

This chain joins TRBV6-6 and TRBJ2-7; possibly TRBD1 for D (6 bases). V was trimmed by 6 bases and J by 1 base, leaving 16 bases between them. Germline values: CDR1 MNHNY, CDR2 SVGAGI (reference sequence). The length of the CDR3 is 15 residues. CDR3 in amino acids: CASRKGQSPSYEQYF. The CDR3, as DNA: TGTGCCAGCAGGAAAGGACAGAGTCCTTCCTACGAGCAGTACTTC.

The rearrangement uses TRBV11-2 and TRBJ1-4; TRBD1 is a possible D gene (6 bases). The CDR3 contains 13 residues. The germline V gene has CDR1 SGHAT and CDR2 FQNNGV. V shed 5 bases and J shed 8 bases, with 12 bases lying between them. The CDR3 sequence is CASSQGWGEKLFF. In DNA form, the CDR3 reads TGTGCCAGCAGCCAGGGGTGGGGGGAAAAACTGTTTTTT.